These 8 T cell receptor beta chains originate from one sample sequenced in a study of T cell responses to AZD1222 COVID-19 vaccine. Profiled with immunoSEQ multiplex PCR; TCRdb holds only in-frame clones, not every one. The sample shows approximately 190,000 clones, roughly 93% of them seen only once. This sample comprised peripheral blood, obtained on day 0 of AZD1222 vaccination. These receptors were obtained from an adult in good health.

The chain joins TRBV10-3 to TRBJ1-5; D remains unclear. The CDR3 has 13 amino acids. V lost 4 bases and J lost 0, with 4 bases in between. Germline CDR1 and CDR2: ENHRY and SYGVKD. This CDR3 is CAISGNSNQPQHF. Here the CDR3 DNA reads TGTGCCATCAGTGGGAATAGCAATCAGCCCCAGCATTTT.

V gene TRBV19 combines with J gene TRBJ1-1; D is possibly TRBD1 (5 bases). This CDR3 spans 16 amino acids. Trimming cost V 3 bases and J 1 base, with 15 bases left between them. Germline V lookup: CDR1 LNHDA, CDR2 SQIVND (reference sequence). Here the CDR3 DNA reads TGTGCCAGTAGTATCCCCCGTGGCACAGGGAACACTGAAGCTTTCTTT. Translated: CASSIPRGTGNTEAFF. Full variable domain (missing parts from reference TRBV19 and TRBJ1-1): DGGITQSPKYLFRKEGQNVTLSCEQNLNHDAMYWYRQDPGQGLRLIYYSQIVNDFQKGDIAEGYSVSREKKESFPLTVTSAQKNPTAFYLCASSIPRGTGNTEAFFGQGTRLTVV.

This sequence joins TRBV5-5 and TRBJ1-2; tentative D call: TRBD1 (6 bases). Trimming removed 4 bases at V and 5 bases at J, with 24 bases between. The CDR3 sequence is 17 residues long. The V gene's germline CDR1 is SGHKS and CDR2 YYEKEE (reference sequence). CDR3 sequence: CASSNQPPGAGVYGYTF. As DNA, the CDR3 is TGTGCCAGCAGCAACCAACCCCCGGGGGCCGGGGTGTATGGCTACACCTTC. The full variable domain, its missing parts supplied by reference TRBV5-5 and TRBJ1-2, is DAGVTQSPTHLIKTRGQQVTLRCSPISGHKSVSWYQQVLGQGPQFIFQYYEKEERGRGNFPDRFSARQFPNYSSELNVNALLLGDSALYLCASSNQPPGAGVYGYTFGSGTRLTVV.

The genes are TRBV5-4 and TRBJ1-6; no clear D. V was shortened by 0 bases and J by 10 bases, with 11 bases between the two germline ends. CDR3 length: 14 amino acids. Germline V gene data show CDR1 as SGHNT and CDR2 as YYREEE (reference sequence). CDR3 amino acids: CASSLVAGDSPLHF. The CDR3 nucleotides read TGTGCCAGCAGCTTGGTGGCAGGTGACTCACCCCTCCACTTT.

The chain joins TRBV6-5 to TRBJ1-2, with D possibly matching TRBD1 (6 bases). Trimming removed 11 bases at V and 2 bases at J, with 12 bases between. The CDR3 loop spans 12 amino acids. The germline V gene encodes CDR1 MNHEY and CDR2 SVGAGI. In nucleotides, the CDR3 is TGTGCCTCAAGCCAGGGGAACTATGGCTACACCTTC. As protein: CASSQGNYGYTF.

This rearrangement joins TRBV9 to TRBJ1-6; D remains unclear. Trimming pared 1 base from V and 8 bases from J, leaving 7 bases between. Germline V CDR1 and CDR2: SGDLS, YYNGEE. The CDR3 totals 13 residues. DNA of the CDR3: TGTGCCAGCAGCGTAAACTTGTATTCACCCCTCCACTTT. This codes for CASSVNLYSPLHF.

The genes are TRBV14 and TRBJ2-2; D uncertain. Germline loops: CDR1 SGHDN, CDR2 FVKESK. Trimming shortened V by 0 bases and J by 7 bases, and 9 bases separated the two germline ends. The CDR3 is 14 amino acids. This chain's CDR3 is CASSQDRMIGELFF. CDR3 sequence (DNA): TGTGCCAGCAGCCAAGATAGGATGATCGGGGAGCTGTTTTTT.

This clone was counted once. V usage is TRBV7-9 and J usage is TRBJ1-2; D uncertain. V was pared by 0 bases and J by 9 bases, with 8 bases between. CDR3 length: 12 amino acids. Germline CDR1 and CDR2: SEHNR and FQNEAQ (reference sequence). CDR3 amino acids: CASSLASRRYTF. CDR3 bases: TGTGCCAGCAGCTTAGCGTCCAGGCGCTACACCTTC.